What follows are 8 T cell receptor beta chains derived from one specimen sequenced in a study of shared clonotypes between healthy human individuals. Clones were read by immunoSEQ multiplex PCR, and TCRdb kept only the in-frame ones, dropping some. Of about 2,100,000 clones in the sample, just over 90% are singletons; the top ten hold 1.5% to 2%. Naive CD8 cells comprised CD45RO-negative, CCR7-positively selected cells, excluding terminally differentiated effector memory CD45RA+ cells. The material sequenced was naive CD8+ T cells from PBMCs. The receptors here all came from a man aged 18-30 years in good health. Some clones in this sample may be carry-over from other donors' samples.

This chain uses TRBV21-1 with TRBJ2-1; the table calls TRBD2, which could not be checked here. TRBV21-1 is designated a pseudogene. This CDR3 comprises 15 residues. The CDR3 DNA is TGTGCCAGCAGCAAAGATATCCGGGTTTACAATGAGCAGTTCTTC. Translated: CASSKDIRVYNEQFF.

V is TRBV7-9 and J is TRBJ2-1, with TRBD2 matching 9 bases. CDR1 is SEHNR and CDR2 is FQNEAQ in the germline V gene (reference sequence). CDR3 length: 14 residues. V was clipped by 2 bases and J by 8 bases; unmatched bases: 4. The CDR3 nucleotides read TGTGCCAGCAGCTTAACCCTAGCGGGATATGAGCAGTTCTTC. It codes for CASSLTLAGYEQFF.

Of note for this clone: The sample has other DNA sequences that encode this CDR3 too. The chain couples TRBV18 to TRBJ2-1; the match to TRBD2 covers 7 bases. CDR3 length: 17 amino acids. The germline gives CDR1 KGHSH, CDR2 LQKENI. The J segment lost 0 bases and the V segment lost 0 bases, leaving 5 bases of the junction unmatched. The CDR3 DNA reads TGTGCCAGCTCACCACCTACCTTAGCGGGCTCCTACAATGAGCAGTTCTTC. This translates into CASSPPTLAGSYNEQFF. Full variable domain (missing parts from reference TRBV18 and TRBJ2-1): NAGVMQNPRHLVRRRGQEARLRCSPMKGHSHVYWYRQLPEEGLKFMVYLQKENIIDESGMPKERFSAEFPKEGPSILRIQQVVRGDSAAYFCASSPPTLAGSYNEQFFGPGTRLTVL.

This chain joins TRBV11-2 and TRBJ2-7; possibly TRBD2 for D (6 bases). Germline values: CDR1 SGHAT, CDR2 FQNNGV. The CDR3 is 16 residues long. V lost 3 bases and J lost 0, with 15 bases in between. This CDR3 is CASSFLGERASYEQYF. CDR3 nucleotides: TGTGCCAGCAGCTTCTTGGGTGAGCGGGCCTCCTACGAGCAGTACTTC.

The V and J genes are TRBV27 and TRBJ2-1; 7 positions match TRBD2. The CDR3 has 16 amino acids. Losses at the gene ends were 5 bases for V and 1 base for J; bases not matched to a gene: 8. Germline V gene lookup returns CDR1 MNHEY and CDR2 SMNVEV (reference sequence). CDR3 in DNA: TGTGCCAGCAGTCCCCCCCGGCGGGAGTCCTACAATGAGCAGTTCTTC. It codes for CASSPPRRESYNEQFF.

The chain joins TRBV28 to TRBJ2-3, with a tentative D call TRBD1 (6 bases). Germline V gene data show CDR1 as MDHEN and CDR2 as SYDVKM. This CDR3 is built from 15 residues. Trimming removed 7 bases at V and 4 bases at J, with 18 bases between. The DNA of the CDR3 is TGTGCCAGCATTGAAATGGGGGCGGACCCAGATACGCAGTATTTT. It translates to CASIEMGADPDTQYF.

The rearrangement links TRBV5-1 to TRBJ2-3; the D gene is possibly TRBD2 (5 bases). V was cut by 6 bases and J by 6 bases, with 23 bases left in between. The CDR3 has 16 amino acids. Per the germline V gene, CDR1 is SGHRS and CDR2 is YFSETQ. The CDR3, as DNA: TGCGCCAGCACCCCCGGCCGGGGTGGCCTTGTGGATACGCAGTATTTT. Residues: CASTPGRGGLVDTQYF. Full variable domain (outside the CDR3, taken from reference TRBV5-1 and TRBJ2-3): KAGVTQTPRYLIKTRGQQVTLSCSPISGHRSVSWYQQTPGQGLQFLFEYFSETQRNKGNFPGRFSGRQFSNSRSEMNVSTLELGDSALYLCASTPGRGGLVDTQYFGPGTRLTVL.

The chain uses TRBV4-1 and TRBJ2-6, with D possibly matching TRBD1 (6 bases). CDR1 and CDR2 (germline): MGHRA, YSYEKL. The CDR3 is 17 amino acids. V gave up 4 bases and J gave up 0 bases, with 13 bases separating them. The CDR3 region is CASSPPGHNSGANVLTF. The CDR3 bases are TGCGCCAGCAGCCCCCCGGGACACAACTCTGGGGCCAACGTCCTGACTTTC.